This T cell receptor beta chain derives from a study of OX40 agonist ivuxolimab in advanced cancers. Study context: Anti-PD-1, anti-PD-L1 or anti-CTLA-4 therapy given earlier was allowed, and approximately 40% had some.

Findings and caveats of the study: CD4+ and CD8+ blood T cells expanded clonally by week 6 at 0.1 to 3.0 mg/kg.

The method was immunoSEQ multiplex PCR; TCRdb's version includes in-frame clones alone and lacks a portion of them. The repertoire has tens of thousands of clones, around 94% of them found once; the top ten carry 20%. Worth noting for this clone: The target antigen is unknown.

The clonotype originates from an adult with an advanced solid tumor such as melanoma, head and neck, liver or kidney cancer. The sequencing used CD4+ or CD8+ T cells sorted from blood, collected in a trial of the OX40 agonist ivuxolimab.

In DNA, the CDR3 is TGTGCCAGCAGCACCAGGGTGGGGGGCCTAATCGATGAGCAGTTCTTC. It yields the protein CASSTRVGGLIDEQFF. The V and J genes are TRBV9 and TRBJ2-1, with D perhaps TRBD1 or TRBD2 (6 bases each). The germline V gene has CDR1 SGDLS and CDR2 YYNGEE. The CDR3 is made up of 16 amino acids. V gave up 4 bases and J gave up 8 bases, with 22 bases separating them.